The text below deals with one TCR beta chain. Its antigen is unknown. Both 60 Vbeta primers and 13 Jbeta primers went into the PCR. Profiled with immunoSEQ multiplex PCR; TCRdb holds only in-frame clones, not every one. The ten top clones account for about 6.1%, within a sample of around 50,000 clones. The sample originates from a study of cytomegalovirus exposure and HLA in healthy donors. Between the trimmed V and J ends, which lost 0 bases and 2 bases, there was a span of 3 bases. Germline CDR1 is SGHVS and CDR2 is FQNEAQ. CDR3 length equals 13 residues. Study conclusions and caveats: CMV serostatus alone was available as immune exposure information. Researchers counted roughly 160 TCR beta chains as cytomegalovirus-associated.

Input material: PBMCs. J is TRBJ2-3 and V is TRBV7-8; D gene ambiguous. The receptor comes from a male donor in good health and CMV-seropositive. In DNA form, the CDR3 reads TGTGCCAGCAGCTTAGCTAACACAGATACGCAGTATTTT. It translates to CASSLANTDTQYF.